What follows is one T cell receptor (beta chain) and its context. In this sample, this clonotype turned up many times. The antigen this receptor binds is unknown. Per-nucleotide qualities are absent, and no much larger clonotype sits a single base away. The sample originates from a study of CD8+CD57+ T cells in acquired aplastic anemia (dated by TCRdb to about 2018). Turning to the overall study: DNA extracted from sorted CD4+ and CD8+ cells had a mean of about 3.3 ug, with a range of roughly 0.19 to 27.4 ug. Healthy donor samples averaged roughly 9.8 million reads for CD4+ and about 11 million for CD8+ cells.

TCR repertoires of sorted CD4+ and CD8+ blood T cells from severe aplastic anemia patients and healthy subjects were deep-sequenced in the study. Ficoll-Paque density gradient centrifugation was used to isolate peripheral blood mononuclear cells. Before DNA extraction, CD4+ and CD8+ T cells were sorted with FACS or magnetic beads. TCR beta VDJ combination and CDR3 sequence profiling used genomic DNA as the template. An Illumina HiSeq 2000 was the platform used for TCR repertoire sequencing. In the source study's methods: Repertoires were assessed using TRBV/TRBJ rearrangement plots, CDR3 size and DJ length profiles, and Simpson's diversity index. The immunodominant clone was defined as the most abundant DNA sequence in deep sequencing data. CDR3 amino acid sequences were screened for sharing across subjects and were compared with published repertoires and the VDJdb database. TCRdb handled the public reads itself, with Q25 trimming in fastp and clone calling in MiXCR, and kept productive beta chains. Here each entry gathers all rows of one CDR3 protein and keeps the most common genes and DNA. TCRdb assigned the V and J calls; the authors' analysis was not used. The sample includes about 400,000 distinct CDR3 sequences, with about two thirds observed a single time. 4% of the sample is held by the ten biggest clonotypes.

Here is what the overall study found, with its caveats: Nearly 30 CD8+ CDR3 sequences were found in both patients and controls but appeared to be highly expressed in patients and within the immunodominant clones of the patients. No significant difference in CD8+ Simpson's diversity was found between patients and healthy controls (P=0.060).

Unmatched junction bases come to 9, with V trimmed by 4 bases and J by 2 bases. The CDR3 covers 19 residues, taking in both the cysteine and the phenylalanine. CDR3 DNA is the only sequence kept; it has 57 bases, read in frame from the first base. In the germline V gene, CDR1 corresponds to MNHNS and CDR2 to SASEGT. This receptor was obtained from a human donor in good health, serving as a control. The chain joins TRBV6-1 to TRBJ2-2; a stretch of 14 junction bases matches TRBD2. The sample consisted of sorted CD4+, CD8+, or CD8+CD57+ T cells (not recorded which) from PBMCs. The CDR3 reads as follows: CASSGALGTSGGNTGELFF. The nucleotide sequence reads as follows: TGTGCCAGCAGTGGGGCACTAGGGACTAGCGGGGGTAACACCGGGGAGCTGTTTTTT.